This TCR beta chain was captured by sequencing in a study of T cells in Graves' hyperthyroidism and ophthalmopathy. Study in general: Specimen type is peripheral blood, collected at initial diagnosis prior to any treatment.

This clonotype was detected many times. The investigators amplified TCR beta CDR3 regions from RNA transcripts. First-round RT-PCR targeting the TCR CDR3 was performed with the HTBI primer set. TCRdb re-called the multiplex PCR reads through MiXCR, storing one row per CDR3 protein. The table records about 350,000 distinct CDR3 sequences, 11% to 15% of them present only once. This sequence was found in a woman in her thirties with Graves' hyperthyroidism. Sequencing was performed on blood.

The CDR3 sequence is CASSLPGGGVYEQYF. Here the CDR3 DNA reads TGTGCCAGCAGCTTACCAGGGGGAGGGGTTTACGAGCAGTACTTC. The J gene is TRBJ2-7, the V gene TRBV11-2; D could derive from TRBD1 or TRBD2 (7 bases each). The germline V gene encodes CDR1 SGHAT and CDR2 FQNNGV. CDR3 size: 15 residues. Between the trimmed V and J ends, which lost 2 bases and 4 bases, there was a span of 15 bases.